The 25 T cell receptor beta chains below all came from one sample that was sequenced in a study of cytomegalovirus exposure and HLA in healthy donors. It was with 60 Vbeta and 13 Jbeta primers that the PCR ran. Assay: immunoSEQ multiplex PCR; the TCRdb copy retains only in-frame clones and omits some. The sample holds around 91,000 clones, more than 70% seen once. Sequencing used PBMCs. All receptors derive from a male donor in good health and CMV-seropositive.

The CDR3 nucleotides are TGTGCCAGCAGCCAGACAGGGGGCAACACCGGGGAGCTGTTTTTT. It yields the protein CASSQTGGNTGELFF. The rearrangement uses TRBV27 and TRBJ2-2; 10 bases fit TRBD1. The V segment lost 6 bases and the J segment 2 bases; nucleotides outside the gene matches: 3. This CDR3 is built from 15 residues. The V gene's germline CDR1 is MNHEY and CDR2 SMNVEV (reference sequence).

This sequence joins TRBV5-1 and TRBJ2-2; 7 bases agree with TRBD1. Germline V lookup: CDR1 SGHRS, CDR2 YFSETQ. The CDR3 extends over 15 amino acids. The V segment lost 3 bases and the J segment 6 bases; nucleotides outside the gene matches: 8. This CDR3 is CASSSTGIGAGELFF. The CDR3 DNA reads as TGCGCCAGCAGCTCGACAGGGATCGGGGCCGGGGAGCTGTTTTTT.

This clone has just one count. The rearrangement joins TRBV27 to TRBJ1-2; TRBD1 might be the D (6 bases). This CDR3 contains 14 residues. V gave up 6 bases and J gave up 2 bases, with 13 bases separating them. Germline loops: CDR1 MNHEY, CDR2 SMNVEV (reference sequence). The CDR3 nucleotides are TGTGCCAGCAGACCAGACAGGTCCAACTATGGCTACACCTTC. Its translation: CASRPDRSNYGYTF.

The CDR3 region has the DNA TGTGCCAGCAGTTTAGTACTAGAATCCTACGAGCAGTACTTC. It codes for CASSLVLESYEQYF. The gene calls are TRBV27 and TRBJ2-7; D is possibly TRBD2 (5 bases). The V and J ends lost 2 bases and 1 base respectively, with 9 bases between them. Looked up from germline, CDR1 is MNHEY and CDR2 is SMNVEV (reference sequence). This CDR3 region has 14 residues.

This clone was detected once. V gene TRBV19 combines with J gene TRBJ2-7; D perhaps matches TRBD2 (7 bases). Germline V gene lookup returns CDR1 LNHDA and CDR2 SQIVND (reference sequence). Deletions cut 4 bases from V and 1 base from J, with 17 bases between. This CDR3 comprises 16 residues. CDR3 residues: CASSNPGGPFSYEQYF. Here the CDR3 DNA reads TGTGCCAGTAGTAACCCCGGGGGGCCCTTTTCCTACGAGCAGTACTTC. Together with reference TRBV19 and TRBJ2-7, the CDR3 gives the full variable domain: DGGITQSPKYLFRKEGQNVTLSCEQNLNHDAMYWYRQDPGQGLRLIYYSQIVNDFQKGDIAEGYSVSREKKESFPLTVTSAQKNPTAFYLCASSNPGGPFSYEQYFGPGTRLTVT.

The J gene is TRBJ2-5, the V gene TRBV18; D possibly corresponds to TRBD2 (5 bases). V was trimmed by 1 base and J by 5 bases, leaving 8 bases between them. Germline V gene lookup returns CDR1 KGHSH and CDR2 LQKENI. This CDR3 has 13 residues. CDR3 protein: CASSPLALETQYF. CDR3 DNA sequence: TGTGCCAGCTCACCACTAGCGTTGGAGACCCAGTACTTC.

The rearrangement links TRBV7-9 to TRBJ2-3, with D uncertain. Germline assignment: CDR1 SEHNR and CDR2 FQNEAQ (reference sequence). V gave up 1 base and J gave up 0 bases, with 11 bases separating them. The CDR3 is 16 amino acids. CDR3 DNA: TGTGCCAGCAGCTTAGAGGTTGGGCCTAGCACAGATACGCAGTATTTT. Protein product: CASSLEVGPSTDTQYF. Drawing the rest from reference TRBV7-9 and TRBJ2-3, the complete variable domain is DTGVSQNPRHKITKRGQNVTFRCDPISEHNRLYWYRQTLGQGPEFLTYFQNEAQLEKSRLLSDRFSAERPKGSFSTLEIQRTEQGDSAMYLCASSLEVGPSTDTQYFGPGTRLTVL.

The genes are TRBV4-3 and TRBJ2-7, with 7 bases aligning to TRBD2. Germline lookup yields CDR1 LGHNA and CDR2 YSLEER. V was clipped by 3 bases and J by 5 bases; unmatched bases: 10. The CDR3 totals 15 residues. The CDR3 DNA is TGCGCCAGCAGCCAGATCATGGGACTAATGGACGAGCAGTACTTC. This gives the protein CASSQIMGLMDEQYF.

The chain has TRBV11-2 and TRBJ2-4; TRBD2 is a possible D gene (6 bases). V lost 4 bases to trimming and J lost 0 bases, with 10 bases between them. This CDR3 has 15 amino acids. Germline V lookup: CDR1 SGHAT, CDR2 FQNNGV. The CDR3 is CASSWMGLAKNIQYF. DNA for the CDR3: TGTGCCAGCAGCTGGATGGGACTAGCCAAAAACATTCAGTACTTC. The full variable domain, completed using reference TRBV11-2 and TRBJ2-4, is EAGVAQSPRYKIIEKRQSVAFWCNPISGHATLYWYQQILGQGPKLLIQFQNNGVVDDSQLPKDRFSAERLKGVDSTLKIQPAKLEDSAVYLCASSWMGLAKNIQYFGAGTRLSVL.

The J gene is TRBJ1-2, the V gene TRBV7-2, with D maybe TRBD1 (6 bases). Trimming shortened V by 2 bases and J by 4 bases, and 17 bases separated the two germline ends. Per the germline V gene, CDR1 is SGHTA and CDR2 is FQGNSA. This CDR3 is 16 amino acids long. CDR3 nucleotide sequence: TGTGCCAGCAGCTTACTGTCGGACAGTATCGGCTATGGCTACACCTTC. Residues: CASSLLSDSIGYGYTF.

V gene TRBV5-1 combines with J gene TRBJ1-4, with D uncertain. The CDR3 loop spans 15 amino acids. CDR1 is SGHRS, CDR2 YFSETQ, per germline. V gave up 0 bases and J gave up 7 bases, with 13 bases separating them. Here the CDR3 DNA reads TGCGCCAGCAGCTTGGGCGGGGTCATGGGTGAAAAACTGTTTTTT. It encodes CASSLGGVMGEKLFF.

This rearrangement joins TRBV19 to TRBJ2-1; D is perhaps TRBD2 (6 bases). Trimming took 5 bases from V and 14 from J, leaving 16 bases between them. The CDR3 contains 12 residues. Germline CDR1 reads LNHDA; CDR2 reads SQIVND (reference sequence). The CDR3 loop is CASSGGSSQEFF. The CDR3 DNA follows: TGTGCCAGTAGTGGAGGGTCCTCACAGGAGTTCTTC.

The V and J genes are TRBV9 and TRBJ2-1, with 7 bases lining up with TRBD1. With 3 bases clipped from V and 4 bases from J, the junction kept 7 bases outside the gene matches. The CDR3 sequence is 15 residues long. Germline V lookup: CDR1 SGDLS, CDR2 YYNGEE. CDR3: CASSANLGQYNEQFF. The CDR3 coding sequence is TGTGCCAGCAGCGCTAACTTGGGACAGTACAATGAGCAGTTCTTC.

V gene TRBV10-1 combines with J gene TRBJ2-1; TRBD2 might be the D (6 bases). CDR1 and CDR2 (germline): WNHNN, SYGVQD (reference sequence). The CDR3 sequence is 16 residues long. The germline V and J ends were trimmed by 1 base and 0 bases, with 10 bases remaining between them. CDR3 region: CASSEFGLSSYNEQFF. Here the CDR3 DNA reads TGCGCCAGCAGTGAGTTTGGACTAAGCTCCTACAATGAGCAGTTCTTC.

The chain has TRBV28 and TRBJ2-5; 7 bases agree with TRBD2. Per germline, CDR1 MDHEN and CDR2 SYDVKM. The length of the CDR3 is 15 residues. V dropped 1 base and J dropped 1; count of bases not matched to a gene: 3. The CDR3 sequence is CASSLSGGSQETQYF. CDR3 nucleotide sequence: TGTGCCAGCAGTTTATCGGGGGGTAGCCAAGAGACCCAGTACTTC.

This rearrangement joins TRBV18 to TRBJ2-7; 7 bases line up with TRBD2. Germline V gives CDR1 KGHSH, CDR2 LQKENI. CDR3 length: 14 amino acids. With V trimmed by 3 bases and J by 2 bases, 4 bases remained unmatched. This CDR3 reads CASSPGAGTYEQYF. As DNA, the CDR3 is TGTGCCAGCTCACCTGGAGCGGGAACCTACGAGCAGTACTTC.

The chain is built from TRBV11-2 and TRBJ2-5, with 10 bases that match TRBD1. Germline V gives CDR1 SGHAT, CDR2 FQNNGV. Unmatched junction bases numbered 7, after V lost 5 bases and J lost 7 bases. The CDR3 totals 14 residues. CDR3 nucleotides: TGTGCCAGCAGCAGGACAGGGGGTTTAGGGACCCAGTACTTC. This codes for CASSRTGGLGTQYF.

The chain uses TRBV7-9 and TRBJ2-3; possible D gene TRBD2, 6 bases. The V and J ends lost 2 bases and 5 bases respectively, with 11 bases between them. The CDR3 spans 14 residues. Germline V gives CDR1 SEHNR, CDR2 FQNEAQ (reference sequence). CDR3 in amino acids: CASSLSGDIDTQYF. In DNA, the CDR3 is TGTGCCAGCAGCTTATCGGGAGATATAGATACGCAGTATTTT.

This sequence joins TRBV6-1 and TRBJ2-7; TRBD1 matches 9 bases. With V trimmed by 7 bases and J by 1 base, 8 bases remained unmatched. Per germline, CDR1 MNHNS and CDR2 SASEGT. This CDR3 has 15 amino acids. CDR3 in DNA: TGTGCCAGCAACGCGGAAGGGACAGGGTCCTACGAGCAGTACTTC. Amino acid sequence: CASNAEGTGSYEQYF.

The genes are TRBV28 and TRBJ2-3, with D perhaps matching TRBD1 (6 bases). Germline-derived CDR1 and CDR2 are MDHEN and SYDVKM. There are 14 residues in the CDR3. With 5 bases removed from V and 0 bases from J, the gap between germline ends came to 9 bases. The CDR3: CASSVGGSTDTQYF. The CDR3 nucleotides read TGTGCCAGCAGTGTAGGGGGTAGCACAGATACGCAGTATTTT.

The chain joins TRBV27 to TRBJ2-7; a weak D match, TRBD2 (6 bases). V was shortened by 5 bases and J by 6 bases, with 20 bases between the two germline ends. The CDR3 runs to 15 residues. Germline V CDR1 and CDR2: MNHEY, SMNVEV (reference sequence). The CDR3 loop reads CASSPTGTPIGEQYF. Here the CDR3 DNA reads TGTGCCAGCAGTCCGACCGGGACTCCGATTGGCGAGCAGTACTTC.

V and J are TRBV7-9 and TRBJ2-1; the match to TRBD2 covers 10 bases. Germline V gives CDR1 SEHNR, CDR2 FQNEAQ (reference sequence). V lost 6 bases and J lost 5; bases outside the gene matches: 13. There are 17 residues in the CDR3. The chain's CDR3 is CASRPPLSGRGDNEQFF. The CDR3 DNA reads TGTGCCAGCAGGCCTCCATTGAGCGGGAGGGGAGACAATGAGCAGTTCTTC.

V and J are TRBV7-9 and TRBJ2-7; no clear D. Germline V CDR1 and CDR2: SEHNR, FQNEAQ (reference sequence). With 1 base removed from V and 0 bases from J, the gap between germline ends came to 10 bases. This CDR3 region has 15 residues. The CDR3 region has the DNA TGTGCCAGCAGCTTAGTCGGCGCTAGCTCCTACGAGCAGTACTTC. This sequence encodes CASSLVGASSYEQYF.

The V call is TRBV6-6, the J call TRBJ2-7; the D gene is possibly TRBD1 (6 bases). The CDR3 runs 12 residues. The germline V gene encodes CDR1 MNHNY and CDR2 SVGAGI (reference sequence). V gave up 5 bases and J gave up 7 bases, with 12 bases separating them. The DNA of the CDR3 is TGTGCCAGCAGTCACCAACAGGGAGAGCAGTACTTC. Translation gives CASSHQQGEQYF.

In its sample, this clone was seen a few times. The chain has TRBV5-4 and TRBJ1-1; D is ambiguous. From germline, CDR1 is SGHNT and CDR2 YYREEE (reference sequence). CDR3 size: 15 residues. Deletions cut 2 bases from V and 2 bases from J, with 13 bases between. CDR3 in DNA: TGTGCCAGCAGCTTCCTTCACACCCGAAACACTGAAGCTTTCTTT. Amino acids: CASSFLHTRNTEAFF.